This TCR beta chain was obtained from a study of blood T cell repertoires in COVID-19. Looking at the study overall: Acute-phase and convalescent COVID-19 samples originated in the United States, Italy and Spain. Sources were T cells, B-cell-depleted T cells, or PBMCs; the material itself was cDNA or gDNA.

Authors' methods: Reference gene primer amplification gave nucleated cell count estimates. TCRdb keeps only in-frame clones here, not all; method: immunoSEQ multiplex PCR. Clone size and V and J calls were adopted from that table, with D and trimming inferred from the DNA. The sample has about 170,000 clones; over 80% are singletons. The ends were cut back, 5 bases at V and 5 bases at J, with 18 bases in the middle. Germline CDR1 reads SGHTA; CDR2 reads FQGNSA. This CDR3 region has 15 residues. The sample consisted of peripheral blood. The rearrangement joins TRBV7-2 to TRBJ1-1; tentatively, D is TRBD1 (6 bases). The origin of this receptor is a woman in her fifties or sixties with acute or convalescent COVID-19. CDR3 sequence (DNA): TGTGCCAGCAGCGCCCAACAGGGTAAAGGGACTGAAGCTTTCTTT. Translating it yields CASSAQQGKGTEAFF.